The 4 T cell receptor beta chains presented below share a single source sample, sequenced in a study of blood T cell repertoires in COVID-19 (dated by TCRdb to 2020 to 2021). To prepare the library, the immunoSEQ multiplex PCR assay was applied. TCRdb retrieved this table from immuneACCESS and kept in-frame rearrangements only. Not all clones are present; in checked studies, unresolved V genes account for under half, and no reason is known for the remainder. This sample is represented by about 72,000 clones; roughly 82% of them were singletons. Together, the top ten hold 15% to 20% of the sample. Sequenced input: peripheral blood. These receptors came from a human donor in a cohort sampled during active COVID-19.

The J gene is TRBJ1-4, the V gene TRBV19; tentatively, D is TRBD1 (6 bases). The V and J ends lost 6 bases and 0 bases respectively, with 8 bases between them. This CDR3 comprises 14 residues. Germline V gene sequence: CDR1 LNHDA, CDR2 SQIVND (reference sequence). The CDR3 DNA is TGTGCCAGTAGCAGGACAGCAACTAATGAAAAACTGTTTTTT. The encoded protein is CASSRTATNEKLFF.

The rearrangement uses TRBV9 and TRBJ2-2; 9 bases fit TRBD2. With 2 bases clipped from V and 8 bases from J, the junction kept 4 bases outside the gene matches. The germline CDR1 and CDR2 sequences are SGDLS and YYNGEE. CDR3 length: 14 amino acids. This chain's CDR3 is CASSVSGGWGELFF. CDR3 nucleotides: TGTGCCAGCAGCGTTAGCGGGGGATGGGGGGAGCTGTTTTTT.

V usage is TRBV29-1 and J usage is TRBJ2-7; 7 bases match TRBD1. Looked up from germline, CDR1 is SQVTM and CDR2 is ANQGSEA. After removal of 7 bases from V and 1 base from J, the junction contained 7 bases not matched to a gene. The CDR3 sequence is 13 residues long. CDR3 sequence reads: CSALRQGSYEQYF. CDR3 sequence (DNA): TGCAGCGCTCTCCGACAGGGTTCCTACGAGCAGTACTTC.

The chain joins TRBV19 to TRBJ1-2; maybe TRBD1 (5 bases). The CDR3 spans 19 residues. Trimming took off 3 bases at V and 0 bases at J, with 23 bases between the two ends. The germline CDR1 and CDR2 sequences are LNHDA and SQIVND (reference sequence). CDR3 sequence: CASSIPQTGGGGANYGYTF. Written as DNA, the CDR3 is TGTGCCAGTAGTATTCCCCAAACAGGTGGGGGGGGAGCTAACTATGGCTACACCTTC.